These 22 T cell receptor beta chains came from one sample sequenced in a study of blood T cell repertoires in COVID-19. Sequenced by immunoSEQ multiplex PCR; TCRdb stores in-frame clones only, minus some. This repertoire shows about 140,000 clones, approximately 81% found once; its top ten account for more than 8%. Sequencing input: peripheral blood. The receptors here all came from a human donor in a cohort sampled during active COVID-19.

The chain carries TRBV19 and TRBJ1-1; D gene unclear. The CDR3 runs 14 residues. Germline CDR1 reads LNHDA; CDR2 reads SQIVND (reference sequence). Trimming removed 0 bases at V and 0 bases at J, with 5 bases between. The CDR3 coding sequence is TGTGCCAGTAGTATAGAATTCTTGAACACTGAAGCTTTCTTT. Its translation: CASSIEFLNTEAFF.

CDR3 in DNA: TGTGCCAGCAGCTTACGAGGGGGAGAGACCCAGTACTTC. The encoded protein is CASSLRGGETQYF. The J gene is TRBJ2-5, the V gene TRBV7-2; D possibly corresponds to TRBD1 (6 bases). The ends were cut back, 2 bases at V and 4 bases at J, with 8 bases in the middle. CDR3 size: 13 residues. Germline V gene lookup returns CDR1 SGHTA and CDR2 FQGNSA.

This clone was counted between two and nine times. V is TRBV28 and J is TRBJ2-5; no definite D call. The CDR3 is 14 amino acids. Germline CDR1 MDHEN, CDR2 SYDVKM. Trimming pared 4 bases from V and 4 bases from J, leaving 13 bases between. The CDR3, as DNA: TGTGCCAGCAGTTCCCCTACGTCAGGAGAGACCCAGTACTTC. It codes for CASSSPTSGETQYF.

As regards this clone: Germline is not matched at one junction end, which may reflect a read error. The V call is TRBV24-1, the J call TRBJ1-5, with TRBD1 matching over 7 bases. Germline values: CDR1 KGHDR, CDR2 SFDVKD. This CDR3 comprises 14 residues. The CDR3, as DNA: TGTGTCACCAGCGAAGGGACAGAAAATCAGCCCCAGCATTTT. Protein product: CVTSEGTENQPQHF.

The chain couples TRBV9 to TRBJ2-7; no firm D call. Germline loops: CDR1 SGDLS, CDR2 YYNGEE. The germline V and J ends were trimmed by 0 bases and 6 bases, with 10 bases remaining between them. The CDR3 length is 13 residues. CDR3 bases: TGTGCCAGCAGCGTAGGGGCTATGACCGAGCAGTACTTC. This codes for CASSVGAMTEQYF.

The chain has TRBV4-2 and TRBJ2-3; 7 positions agree with TRBD1. The CDR3 spans 16 residues. With V trimmed by 3 bases and J by 6 bases, 12 bases remained unmatched. Germline V gene data show CDR1 as LGHNA and CDR2 as YNFKEQ. CDR3 region: CASSHQGQLAIDTQYF. The CDR3 region has the DNA TGTGCCAGCAGCCATCAGGGACAGTTGGCGATCGATACGCAGTATTTT.

The rearrangement uses TRBV19 and TRBJ1-1; D may be TRBD1 (6 bases). The CDR3 is 14 amino acids. Trimming shortened V by 4 bases and J by 5 bases, and 14 bases separated the two germline ends. Germline CDR1 is LNHDA and CDR2 is SQIVND (reference sequence). CDR3 protein: CASSTGASKTEAFF. In DNA form, the CDR3 reads TGTGCCAGTAGTACAGGGGCTTCGAAGACTGAAGCTTTCTTT.

V gene TRBV10-3 combines with J gene TRBJ1-1, with unresolved D. CDR1 is ENHRY and CDR2 is SYGVKD in the germline V gene. Trimming stripped 0 bases from V and 0 bases from J, with 8 bases between. CDR3 length: 15 residues. The CDR3 sequence is CAISESETMNTEAFF. For the CDR3, the DNA is TGTGCCATCAGTGAGTCCGAGACTATGAACACTGAAGCTTTCTTT.

A word on this clone: Compared with germline, one end of the junction differs, possibly owing to a read error. The V call is TRBV7-6, the J call TRBJ2-3; the match to TRBD2 covers 10 bases. The CDR3 totals 14 residues. Germline loops: CDR1 SGHVS, CDR2 FNYEAQ. The CDR3: CASSLAGAADTQYF. The CDR3 bases are TGTGCCAGCAGCCTAGCGGGGGCGGCAGATACGCAGTATTTT.

This clone was seen more than once but under ten times. The DNA of the CDR3 is TGTGCCAGCAGCTTTGATACAGGGGTTAACACCGGGGAGCTGTTTTTT. The encoded protein is CASSFDTGVNTGELFF. V gene TRBV7-3 combines with J gene TRBJ2-2; 7 bases line up with TRBD1. J lost 2 bases, V lost 3 bases, and 6 bases had no gene match. CDR3 length: 16 residues. The germline gives CDR1 SGHTA, CDR2 FQGTGA.

This clone was observed a few times. The chain is built from TRBV27 and TRBJ1-6; TRBD1 is a possible D gene (6 bases). Trimming removed 4 bases at V and 9 bases at J, with 13 bases between. Germline-derived CDR1 and CDR2 are MNHEY and SMNVEV (reference sequence). The length of the CDR3 is 14 residues. CDR3 loop: CASSYGGRSSPLHF. Here the CDR3 DNA reads TGTGCCAGCAGTTACGGGGGGCGAAGTTCACCCCTCCACTTT.

This clone was observed a few times. One end of the junction fails to match germline, which may point to a read error. The rearrangement joins TRBV7-8 to TRBJ2-5; 13 nucleotides align to TRBD2. Germline CDR1 SGHVS, CDR2 FQNEAQ. CDR3 size: 19 residues. This CDR3 is CASSLGQMGTSGIQKTQYF. CDR3 nucleotides: TGTGCCAGCAGCTTAGGGCAGATGGGGACTAGCGGGATCCAAAAGACCCAGTACTTC.

The V and J genes are TRBV24-1 and TRBJ1-5; weak D call: TRBD1 (6 bases). CDR1 and CDR2 from the germline V gene are KGHDR and SFDVKD. This CDR3 region has 12 residues. V was clipped by 9 bases and J by 12 bases, with 17 bases between them. The CDR3 spells CATEDFRGSQHF. The DNA of the CDR3 is TGTGCCACCGAAGACTTCAGGGGAAGCCAGCATTTT.

This clone was picked up a small number of times. The chain joins TRBV5-1 to TRBJ2-2; D possibly corresponds to TRBD1 (5 bases). CDR1 is SGHRS and CDR2 is YFSETQ in the germline V gene. V lost 3 bases and J lost 0, with 12 bases in between. This CDR3 has 16 residues. The CDR3 DNA reads TGCGCCAGCAGCTCCCAGGGCGAATCGAACACCGGGGAGCTGTTTTTT. This sequence encodes CASSSQGESNTGELFF.

The V and J genes are TRBV21-1 and TRBJ2-7; the table calls TRBD2, which could not be checked here. TRBV21-1 is given as a pseudogene. The CDR3 extends over 16 amino acids. CDR3 loop: CASSNAGPRSSYEQYF. Here the CDR3 DNA reads TGTGCCAGCAGCAATGCGGGACCGAGGAGCTCCTACGAGCAGTACTTC.

The rearrangement links TRBV10-3 to TRBJ2-3; 14 bases match TRBD2. The junction had 5 bases not matched to a gene; V was cut back by 4 bases and J by 5 bases. Per the germline V gene, CDR1 is ENHRY and CDR2 is SYGVKD. This CDR3 region has 16 residues. The CDR3 sequence is CAISVGLAGEKDTQYF. The CDR3 bases are TGTGCCATCAGTGTGGGACTAGCGGGAGAAAAAGATACGCAGTATTTT.

V gene TRBV9 combines with J gene TRBJ2-1, with TRBD1 identical over 10 bases. The ends lost 3 bases at V and 2 bases at J; junction bases unmatched: 5. The CDR3 has 16 amino acids. Germline CDR1 is SGDLS and CDR2 is YYNGEE. CDR3 loop: CASSERTGGPYNEQFF. CDR3 bases: TGTGCCAGCAGCGAGCGGACAGGGGGGCCCTACAATGAGCAGTTCTTC.

V usage is TRBV3-1 (or the pseudogene TRBV3-2) and J usage is TRBJ1-1, with D possibly matching TRBD1 (6 bases). The CDR3 loop spans 13 amino acids. Trimming removed 4 bases at V and 10 bases at J, with 16 bases between. The germline V gene encodes CDR1 LGHDT and CDR2 YNNKEL (reference sequence). In nucleotides, the CDR3 is TGTGCCAGCAGCCCCCCAGGTGGGGGCGTAGCTTTCTTT. It specifies CASSPPGGGVAFF.

The chain joins TRBV28 to TRBJ2-3; D gene unclear. Trimming removed 9 bases from V and 0 bases from J, with 7 bases in between. Germline V gene data show CDR1 as MDHEN and CDR2 as SYDVKM. CDR3 length: 12 amino acids. The CDR3 DNA reads as TGTGCCAGTCAAACTAGCACAGATACGCAGTATTTT. This codes for CASQTSTDTQYF.

The V call is TRBV6-6, the J call TRBJ2-4, with a possible D match to TRBD1 (5 bases). V shed 5 bases and J shed 0 bases, with 20 bases lying between them. Germline V lookup: CDR1 MNHNY, CDR2 SVGAGI (reference sequence). The CDR3 contains 18 residues. The CDR3 DNA sequence: TGTGCCAGCAGTCACACCTACAGGACGGATCTAGCCAAAAACATTCAGTACTTC. Translated: CASSHTYRTDLAKNIQYF.

This clone has just one count. This chain links TRBV4-2 with TRBJ2-7; TRBD1 matches 8 bases. This CDR3 is 17 amino acids long. Germline-derived CDR1 and CDR2 are LGHNA and YNFKEQ. With 1 base clipped from V and 0 bases from J, the junction kept 8 bases outside the gene matches. Here the CDR3 DNA reads TGTGCCAGCAGCCAAGGGGGGACAGGACTTGACTCCTACGAGCAGTACTTC. Protein product: CASSQGGTGLDSYEQYF.

This chain uses TRBV15 with TRBJ2-1, with 10 nucleotides matching TRBD1. V trimming: 5 bases; J trimming: 6 bases; junction bases outside the gene matches: 7. Germline V gene data show CDR1 as LNHNV and CDR2 as YYDKDF (reference sequence). This CDR3 spans 15 amino acids. In DNA form, the CDR3 reads TGTGCCACCAGCGGTCCCGGGACAGGGGCCAATGAGCAGTTCTTC. This sequence encodes CATSGPGTGANEQFF. Looking up the rest from reference TRBV15 and TRBJ2-1 gives the full variable domain: DAMVIQNPRYQVTQFGKPVTLSCSQTLNHNVMYWYQQKSSQAPKLLFHYYDKDFNNEADTPDNFQSRRPNTSFCFLDIRSPGLGDTAMYLCATSGPGTGANEQFFGPGTRLTVL.